Detailed here is one T cell receptor beta chain. Its target is not known. The donors, all healthy, were Caucasians living in Russia, aged roughly 6 to 95. The data belong to a study of blood T cells in healthy people across ages. A second PCR, run for about 6 to 11 cycles, used a sample-barcoded 5' primer plus a J-beta primer mix. In TCRdb, the 5' RACE reads were re-called with MiXCR into one record per CDR3 protein. The data contain approximately 800,000 distinct CDR3 sequences, about 25% of them singletons. Study results and caveats: It was not possible, with unsorted PBMCs, to conclusively compare naive and antigen-experienced cells. TCR beta diversity, measured per million T cells, fell in a roughly linear way with age.

Trimming removed 4 bases at V and 1 base at J, with 7 bases between. This CDR3 comprises 13 residues. Germline V CDR1 and CDR2: SQVTM, ANQGSEA. These same records also appear under a second study, on T cells of mothers and their children.

This chain links TRBV29-1 with TRBJ2-2; D is ambiguous. This TCR came from a boy aged 10-17 years in good health. The sequenced sample consisted of blood. In nucleotides, the CDR3 is TGCAGCGTTGTGGCAGGGAACACCGGGGAGCTGTTTTTT. It yields the protein CSVVAGNTGELFF.